Listed below are T cell receptor beta chains from one sample, sequenced in a study of CD8 T cells in ankylosing spondylitis. TCRdb processed the 5' RACE reads anew with MiXCR; each CDR3 protein has one entry. The sample consists of fewer than 500,000 distinct CDR3 sequences, approximately 20% of them appearing once. Sequenced sample: blood, either unsorted or a sorted T cell fraction (not recorded which). These receptors all come from a male donor with ankylosing spondylitis. CDR3s include the opening cysteine and the closing phenylalanine or tryptophan. A D gene is named only where the DNA matches it firmly. Clone sizes are given selectively: once, few, many, or a class where the clone is expanded.

NA TRBJ2-3 few TRBV6-2/TRBV6-3 CASSYGVEVITDTQYF TGTGCCAGCAGTTACGGGGTCGAAGTAATAACAGATACGCAGTATTTT
TRBD1 TRBJ1-1 few TRBV2 CASSEAGTVHTEAFF TGTGCCAGCAGTGAGGCCGGGACAGTCCACACTGAAGCTTTCTTT
NA TRBJ2-3 NA TRBV2 CASIDPVGATDTQYF TGTGCCAGCATTGATCCTGTTGGGGCCACAGATACGCAGTATTTT
TRBD2 TRBJ2-5 NA TRBV10-2 CASSVVAGAETQYF TGCGCCAGCAGTGTAGTAGCGGGAGCGGAGACCCAGTACTTC
NA TRBJ2-1 NA TRBV28 CASSQGGGMFHEQFF TGTGCCAGCAGCCAAGGAGGGGGGATGTTCCATGAGCAGTTCTTC
NA TRBJ2-2 few TRBV10-3 CAIMPRDTGELFF TGTGCCATCATGCCAAGGGACACCGGGGAGCTGTTTTTT
TRBD2 TRBJ2-7 few TRBV12-3/TRBV12-4 CASSLGASGGSYEQYF TGTGCCAGCAGTTTAGGGGCTAGCGGGGGCTCTTACGAGCAGTACTTC
TRBD1 TRBJ2-7 NA TRBV28 CASSLFPGQGYFVYEQYF TGTGCCAGCAGTCTCTTTCCGGGACAGGGGTATTTTGTTTACGAGCAGTACTTC
NA TRBJ2-3 few TRBV20-1 CSARWRGTDTQYF TGCAGTGCCAGGTGGAGGGGCACAGATACGCAGTATTTT
NA TRBJ2-7 few TRBV12-3/TRBV12-4 CASTPSKKVSYEQYF TGTGCCAGCACCCCATCCAAAAAGGTTTCCTACGAGCAGTACTTC
NA TRBJ2-1 NA TRBV28 CASSLTRVQNEQFF TGTGCCAGCAGTTTAACTAGAGTTCAAAATGAGCAGTTCTTC
NA TRBJ1-4 many TRBV6-5 CASSYSGSSEKLFF TGTGCCAGCAGTTACTCTGGTTCCTCAGAAAAACTGTTTTTT
NA TRBJ1-2 NA TRBV6-1 CASSQRYTGYRTYGYTF TGTGCCAGCAGTCAGAGGTATACTGGCTACCGCACCTATGGCTACACCTTC
TRBD2 TRBJ2-7 NA TRBV7-3 CASSRGGGDEQYF TGTGCCAGCAGCCGCGGGGGAGGGGACGAGCAGTACTTC
NA TRBJ2-7 NA TRBV5-1 CASSPISSSYEQYF TGCGCCAGCAGCCCTATATCGAGCTCCTACGAGCAGTACTTC
TRBD1 TRBJ2-3 NA TRBV27 CASSLSGTGLDTQYF TGTGCCAGCAGTTTATCGGGGACAGGGCTAGATACGCAGTATTTT
NA TRBJ2-7 NA TRBV3-1 CASSPVGDRPYEQYF TGTGCCAGCAGCCCGGTGGGAGACAGGCCCTACGAGCAGTACTTC
TRBD1 TRBJ1-4 few TRBV3-1 CASSQEDRGGEKLFF TGTGCCAGCAGCCAAGAGGACAGGGGCGGTGAAAAACTGTTTTTT
TRBD2 TRBJ2-3 few TRBV5-1 CASSSGLAGLSTDTQYF TGCGCCAGCAGCTCCGGACTAGCGGGACTTAGCACAGATACGCAGTATTTT
NA TRBJ2-5 few TRBV29-1 CSGQKQETQYF TGCAGCGGCCAGAAACAAGAGACCCAGTACTTC
TRBD1 TRBJ1-2 few TRBV5-1 CASSTPDRVSGYTF TGCGCCAGCAGCACGCCGGACAGGGTCTCTGGCTACACCTTC
TRBD1 TRBJ2-4 NA TRBV29-1 CSVDLTGTGDIQYF TGCAGCGTTGACCTGACGGGTACAGGGGACATTCAGTACTTC
TRBD1 TRBJ2-5 NA TRBV6-2/TRBV6-3 CASRRTGDRYQETQYF TGTGCCAGCCGAAGAACAGGGGACAGGTACCAAGAGACCCAGTACTTC
NA TRBJ1-6 NA TRBV9 CASSVDDSLLNSPLHF TGTGCCAGCAGCGTAGACGACAGTTTGCTAAATTCACCCCTCCACTTT
TRBD2 TRBJ2-1 NA TRBV11-3 CASSLVAGGGEQFF TGTGCCAGCAGCTTAGTAGCGGGAGGGGGTGAGCAGTTCTTC
NA TRBJ1-4 many TRBV3-1 CASSQEWQATEKLFF TGTGCCAGCAGCCAAGAATGGCAGGCTACTGAAAAACTGTTTTTT
NA TRBJ1-6 NA TRBV10-3 CAISGELRGYNSPLHF TGTGCCATCAGTGGGGAGCTTCGGGGCTATAATTCACCCCTCCACTTT
NA TRBJ2-5 few TRBV5-1 CASSLEGYFGETQYF TGCGCCAGCAGCTTGGAGGGTTATTTTGGGGAGACCCAGTACTTC
TRBD2 TRBJ2-7 NA TRBV7-9 CASSPRLAGGHEQYF TGTGCCAGCAGCCCAAGACTAGCGGGAGGGCACGAGCAGTACTTC
TRBD1 TRBJ2-5 few TRBV20-1 CSPGQGGETQYF TGCAGTCCCGGACAGGGGGGAGAGACCCAGTACTTC
NA TRBJ2-7 NA TRBV6-2/TRBV6-3 CASSYVVSAHYEQYF TGTGCCAGCAGTTACGTTGTTAGCGCACACTACGAGCAGTACTTC
NA TRBJ2-3 many TRBV7-7 CASSLEGGIRGATQYF TGTGCTAGCAGCTTAGAGGGCGGAATAAGAGGGGCTACGCAGTATTTT
NA TRBJ2-5 NA TRBV14 CASSQETPGQETQYF TGTGCCAGCAGCCAAGAGACGCCAGGCCAAGAGACCCAGTACTTC
NA TRBJ2-7 NA TRBV5-5 CASRKVVHEQYF TGTGCCAGCAGAAAAGTTGTCCACGAGCAGTACTTC
NA TRBJ2-7 NA TRBV20-1 CSARTYYEQYF TGCAGTGCTAGGACGTACTACGAGCAGTACTTC
TRBD2 TRBJ2-7 NA TRBV5-1 CASSLRTSGRGYEQYF TGCGCCAGCAGCCTTCGGACTAGCGGGAGGGGGTACGAGCAGTACTTC
NA TRBJ2-1 few TRBV6-1 CASSLFSYNEQFF TGTGCCAGCAGTCTCTTCTCCTACAATGAGCAGTTCTTC
TRBD2 TRBJ2-1 few TRBV9 CASSPQYRLAAYNEQFF TGTGCCAGCAGCCCTCAGTATAGACTAGCTGCCTACAATGAGCAGTTCTTC
NA TRBJ1-6 many TRBV5-1 CASSLELSGLLHF TGCGCCAGCAGCTTGGAATTATCAGGGTTACTCCACTTT
NA TRBJ2-1 NA TRBV11-2 CASSLGPRGRGSYNEQFF TGTGCCAGCAGCTTAGGACCCAGGGGTCGGGGTTCCTACAATGAGCAGTTCTTC
TRBD2 TRBJ2-5 many TRBV7-2 CASSLFSAGGQETQYF TGTGCCAGCAGCTTATTCTCCGCGGGAGGACAAGAGACCCAGTACTTC
NA TRBJ2-1 medium-sized TRBV20-1 CSASRDSFHPEQFF TGCAGTGCTAGTCGGGACTCTTTTCATCCTGAGCAGTTCTTC
NA TRBJ1-5 NA TRBV20-1 CSARRGSRSTTNQPQHF TGCAGTGCTAGGAGGGGTTCACGATCCACAACAAATCAGCCCCAGCATTTT
NA TRBJ1-2 few TRBV24-1 CATSDERFGGYTF TGTGCCACCAGTGATGAGAGGTTCGGGGGCTACACCTTC
NA TRBJ1-5 NA TRBV18 CASSPNADSNQPQHF TGTGCCAGCTCACCTAATGCCGATAGCAATCAGCCCCAGCATTTT
TRBD2 TRBJ2-3 NA TRBV20-1 CSAGEPGLAVTDTQYF TGCAGTGCTGGTGAACCGGGACTAGCGGTCACAGATACGCAGTATTTT
NA TRBJ2-1 few TRBV13 CASSFVGTHSYNEQFF TGTGCCAGCAGCTTCGTCGGGACTCACTCCTACAATGAGCAGTTCTTC
TRBD2 TRBJ2-7 many TRBV5-1 CASRRTSGYEQYF TGCGCCAGCAGGAGGACTAGCGGCTACGAGCAGTACTTC
TRBD1 TRBJ1-1 NA TRBV6-2/TRBV6-3 CASSDEGQGYTEAFF TGTGCCAGCAGCGACGAGGGACAGGGATATACTGAAGCTTTCTTT